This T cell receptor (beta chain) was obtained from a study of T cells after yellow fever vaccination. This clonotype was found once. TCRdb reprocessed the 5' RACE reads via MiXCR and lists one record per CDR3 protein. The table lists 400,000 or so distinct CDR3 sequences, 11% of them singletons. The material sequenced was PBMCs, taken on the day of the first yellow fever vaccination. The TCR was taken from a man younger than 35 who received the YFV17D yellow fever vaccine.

CDR3 coding DNA: TGCGCCAGCAGCCAAGGTCTCGGGCGGGGGGGCTCCTACGGAGAGACCCAGTACTTC. Its protein is CASSQGLGRGGSYGETQYF. The V gene is TRBV4-1, the J gene TRBJ2-5; 9 bases line up with TRBD2. The CDR3 has 19 amino acids. J gave up 4 bases and V 1 base, and 16 bases lay outside the gene matches. CDR1 MGHRA and CDR2 YSYEKL come from the germline V gene.